What follows describes a single T cell receptor (beta chain). This CDR3 spans 11 amino acids. The V and J ends lost 2 bases and 7 bases respectively, with 6 bases between them. These data belong to a study of patients and donors after allogeneic stem cell transplantation. TCRdb re-derived calls from the RT-PCR reads in MiXCR, one entry per CDR3 protein. This sample yields 800,000 to 1,000,000 distinct CDR3 sequences, of which over 15% are seen a single time; 6% belongs to the top ten. Sequencing was performed on blood, either unsorted or a sorted T cell fraction (not recorded which). J is TRBJ2-7 and V is TRBV12-3 or TRBV12-4, with D hard to call. The source is a human donor who was either an allogeneic HSCT recipient or a stem cell or donor lymphocyte infusion donor (not recorded which). It is not recorded whose cells these are; they may come from a transplant donor. The CDR3 here is CASSLWLEQYF. CDR3 coding DNA: TGTGCCAGCAGTTTATGGTTGGAGCAGTACTTC.